This T cell receptor (beta chain) comes out of a study of T cell repertoires in cytomegalovirus infection. As for the study in general: Selection of CMV epitopes for the study included recently identified HLA-C-restricted and well-studied HLA-B-restricted ones. Shared public TCR beta signatures pointed to both CMV infection and a matching HLA type.

MiXCR was run by TCRdb on the reads, yielding one entry per CDR3 protein. The sample lists 750,000 to 900,000 distinct CDR3 sequences, 25% to 30% occurring once. The CDR3 loop spans 14 amino acids. Trimming stripped 1 base from V and 6 bases from J, with 9 bases between. Per the germline V gene, CDR1 is SGHTA and CDR2 is FQGTGA. Findings and caveats of the study: HLA-C-restricted TCR beta clonotypes specific for CMV led the ex vivo response.

This clonotype was detected many times. Its antigen is not known. Source: cultured CD8+ T cells from PBMCs, taken from culture after CMV antigen stimulation. This chain joins TRBV7-3 and TRBJ2-2; D is unclear. The sequence derives from a human donor in good health (CMV status not recorded). Some clones in this sample may be carry-over from other donors' samples. CDR3 loop: CASSLNGVAGELFF. Written as DNA, the CDR3 is TGTGCCAGCAGCTTAAATGGGGTGGCCGGGGAGCTGTTTTTT. Together with reference TRBV7-3 and TRBJ2-2, the CDR3 gives the full variable domain: GAGVSQTPSNKVTEKGKYVELRCDPISGHTALYWYRQSLGQGPEFLIYFQGTGAADDSGLPNDRFFAVRPEGSVSTLKIQRTERGDSAVYLCASSLNGVAGELFFGEGSRLTVL.